The 27 T cell receptor beta chains below all came from one sample that was sequenced in a study of CD8 T cells in ankylosing spondylitis. TCRdb fed the 5' RACE reads into MiXCR, producing one record per CDR3 protein. This table holds about 240,000 distinct CDR3 sequences, about 10% found once. The source material was blood, either unsorted or a sorted T cell fraction (not recorded which). The receptor source for this set is a male donor with ankylosing spondylitis or in good health (not recorded which).

This clonotype was recorded a few times. The genes are TRBV6-1 and TRBJ1-2; D gene unclear. Trimming stripped 5 bases from V and 2 bases from J, with 12 bases between. Germline-derived CDR1 and CDR2 are MNHNS and SASEGT. The CDR3 length is 14 residues. The CDR3: CASSLLTENYGYTF. The CDR3 region has the DNA TGTGCCAGCAGTCTTCTAACAGAGAACTATGGCTACACCTTC.

This clonotype occurred many times. The rearrangement links TRBV28 to TRBJ1-1, with TRBD1 matching 8 bases. Germline V gene sequence: CDR1 MDHEN, CDR2 SYDVKM. This CDR3 spans 16 amino acids. The V and J ends lost 5 bases and 7 bases, in that order; junction bases with no gene match: 15. CDR3 region: CASSPPLGQGVGEAFF. DNA for the CDR3: TGTGCCAGCAGTCCACCCCTTGGACAGGGAGTGGGTGAAGCTTTCTTT.

The J gene is TRBJ1-1, the V gene TRBV30, with 7 bases identical to TRBD1. The CDR3 has 12 amino acids. V lost 0 bases and J lost 9; bases outside the gene matches: 4. Germline CDR1 and CDR2: GTSNPN and SVGIG (reference sequence). For the CDR3, the DNA is TGTGCCTGGAGTGTACGGGGACAGAAAGCTTTCTTT. It yields the protein CAWSVRGQKAFF.

This clonotype showed up many times. This sequence joins TRBV12-3 or TRBV12-4 and TRBJ2-2; TRBD2 agrees at 8 bases. The CDR3 has 16 amino acids. V dropped 6 bases and J dropped 3; count of bases not matched to a gene: 9. CDR3 residues: CASSFSGTRHTGELFF. The CDR3 coding sequence is TGTGCCAGCAGCTTCTCCGGGACTAGACACACCGGGGAGCTGTTTTTT.

This clonotype came up many times. The J gene is TRBJ2-5, the V gene TRBV7-9; D may be TRBD1 or TRBD2 (5 bases each). The CDR3 sequence is 15 residues long. The ends were cut back, 2 bases at V and 5 bases at J, with 15 bases in the middle. In germline, CDR1 is SEHNR, CDR2 FQNEAQ (reference sequence). The CDR3 is CASSLYGSEGETQYF. DNA of the CDR3: TGTGCCAGCAGCTTATACGGCTCCGAGGGGGAGACCCAGTACTTC.

This clonotype was seen many times. The J gene is TRBJ2-7, the V gene TRBV4-1; the D is unclear. CDR3 length: 13 amino acids. Germline assignment: CDR1 MGHRA and CDR2 YSYEKL. Trimming removed 0 bases at V and 10 bases at J, with 13 bases between. CDR3 in DNA: TGCGCCAGCAGCCAAGATGGCGTTTTATTTCAGTACTTC. Translated, it gives CASSQDGVLFQYF.

This clonotype has at least ten counts. The rearrangement links TRBV6-2 or TRBV6-3 to TRBJ2-5; 8 bases are a match to TRBD2. After removal of 6 bases from V and 5 bases from J, the junction contained 14 bases not matched to a gene. CDR3 length equals 16 residues. Germline lookup yields CDR1 MNHEY and CDR2 SVGEGT. CDR3 sequence reads: CASSPWTSLMQETQYF. For the CDR3, the DNA is TGTGCCAGCAGCCCTTGGACTAGCCTAATGCAGGAGACCCAGTACTTC.

This clonotype has just a few counts. The rearrangement uses TRBV5-6 and TRBJ1-5; D uncertain. Germline CDR1 and CDR2: SGHDT and YYEEEE. Trimming pared 2 bases from V and 0 bases from J, leaving 6 bases between. The length of the CDR3 is 14 residues. The CDR3 loop reads CASSLHNSNQPQHF. CDR3 sequence (DNA): TGTGCCAGCAGCTTACACAATAGCAATCAGCCCCAGCATTTT.

This clonotype was detected ten times or more. The rearrangement links TRBV5-1 to TRBJ2-3, with TRBD1 matching over 8 bases. V lost 4 bases and J lost 4; bases outside the gene matches: 8. CDR3 length equals 15 residues. The V gene's germline CDR1 is SGHRS and CDR2 YFSETQ. CDR3 in amino acids: CASSPGQGKADTQYF. The DNA of the CDR3 is TGCGCCAGCAGCCCCGGACAGGGAAAGGCAGATACGCAGTATTTT.

This clonotype was seen ten or more times. The chain employs TRBV15 and TRBJ2-1; 13 bases map to TRBD2. The CDR3 is 16 residues long. The junction had 3 bases not matched to a gene; V was cut back by 0 bases and J by 7 bases. Germline loops: CDR1 LNHNV, CDR2 YYDKDF (reference sequence). In DNA form, the CDR3 reads TGTGCCACCAGCAGAGAGGGGACTAGCGGGATAAATGAGCAGTTCTTC. Translated: CATSREGTSGINEQFF.

Many counts were recorded for this clonotype. The chain joins TRBV20-1 to TRBJ2-2, with a weak D call TRBD2 (6 bases). Per germline, CDR1 DFQATT and CDR2 SNEGSKA (reference sequence). The V and J ends lost 0 bases and 4 bases respectively, with 15 bases between them. CDR3 length: 16 residues. The DNA for the CDR3 is TGCAGTGCTAGAGATCGGCTCGGAGCGGGCACCGGGGAGCTGTTTTTT. It is translated as CSARDRLGAGTGELFF.

This clonotype has at least ten counts. The chain couples TRBV27 to TRBJ1-1; perhaps TRBD1 as D (5 bases). This CDR3 spans 14 amino acids. The V end was cut by 4 bases, the J end by 4 bases, with 13 bases between. The germline V gene has CDR1 MNHEY and CDR2 SMNVEV (reference sequence). This CDR3 reads CASSSPLGRTEAFF. The CDR3 nucleotides are TGTGCCAGCAGTTCCCCCCTGGGGCGCACTGAAGCTTTCTTT.

This clonotype was seen a few times. V and J are TRBV7-6 and TRBJ2-3; 8 bases line up with TRBD1. Germline V gene data show CDR1 as SGHVS and CDR2 as FNYEAQ. Germline trimming cut 1 base from V and 4 bases from J; bases unmatched to any gene: 7. The CDR3 sequence is 16 residues long. CDR3 protein: CASSLVGAGGADTQYF. The DNA for the CDR3 is TGTGCCAGCAGCTTAGTAGGGGCAGGGGGCGCAGATACGCAGTATTTT.

This clonotype was seen ten or more times. The chain couples TRBV2 to TRBJ2-7; D is unclear. The ends were cut back, 8 bases at V and 0 bases at J, with 14 bases in the middle. Germline V lookup: CDR1 SNHLY, CDR2 FYNNEI. The CDR3 length is 14 residues. DNA for the CDR3: TGTGCCAGCCTCTCTTTTGGGTCCTCCTACGAGCAGTACTTC. Protein product: CASLSFGSSYEQYF.

This clonotype occurred many times. V gene TRBV6-1 combines with J gene TRBJ1-6; a weak D match, TRBD1 (6 bases). V was shortened by 1 base and J by 8 bases, with 15 bases between the two germline ends. This CDR3 comprises 16 residues. CDR1 is MNHNS and CDR2 is SASEGT in the germline V gene. The CDR3 loop is CASSEETGQPHSPLHF. The CDR3 nucleotides are TGTGCCAGCAGTGAAGAGACAGGACAGCCCCATTCACCCCTCCACTTT.

This clonotype was seen ten or more times. The chain links TRBV12-3 or TRBV12-4 to TRBJ1-1, with D uncertain. This CDR3 is built from 12 residues. V lost 3 bases, J lost 3 bases, and 5 bases lay in between. The CDR3 protein is CASSFQYTEAFF. CDR3 nucleotide sequence: TGTGCCAGCAGTTTCCAGTACACTGAAGCTTTCTTT.

This clonotype was observed many times. This CDR3 is CASKPGQGAEGYTF. CDR3 DNA: TGCGCCAGCAAACCGGGACAGGGGGCTGAAGGCTACACCTTC. This chain links TRBV5-1 with TRBJ1-2; 12 bases agree with TRBD1. CDR3 size: 14 residues. With 6 bases clipped from V and 8 bases from J, the junction kept 8 bases outside the gene matches. The germline gives CDR1 SGHRS, CDR2 YFSETQ.

This clonotype was found a few times. The rearrangement uses TRBV12-3 or TRBV12-4 and TRBJ2-5, with 11 bases identical to TRBD1. CDR3 size: 15 residues. V lost 6 bases, J lost 2 bases, and 5 bases stayed unmatched. CDR3 region: CASRAGTGGQETQYF. The DNA for the CDR3 is TGTGCCAGCAGGGCCGGGACAGGGGGTCAAGAGACCCAGTACTTC.

The V gene is TRBV20-1, the J gene TRBJ2-7; weak D call: TRBD1 (5 bases). Per the germline V gene, CDR1 is DFQATT and CDR2 is SNEGSKA (reference sequence). Deletions cut 4 bases from V and 7 bases from J, with 26 bases between. CDR3 length equals 16 residues. CDR3 nucleotides: TGCAGTGCTACCATCAACTTACAGGAGACCTTCTATGAGCAGTACTTC. It specifies CSATINLQETFYEQYF.

At least ten counts were recorded for this clonotype. The rearrangement joins TRBV2 to TRBJ2-7; D unresolved. Germline CDR1 SNHLY, CDR2 FYNNEI. The CDR3 totals 13 residues. The V end lost 6 bases, the J end lost 1 base, and 10 bases lay between the germline ends. This CDR3 is CASSAPLSYEQYF. CDR3 DNA sequence: TGTGCCAGCAGCGCACCTCTTTCCTACGAGCAGTACTTC. Full variable domain (missing parts from reference TRBV2 and TRBJ2-7): EPEVTQTPSHQVTQMGQEVILRCVPISNHLYFYWYRQILGQKVEFLVSFYNNEISEKSEIFDDQFSVERPDGSNFTLKIRSTKLEDSAMYFCASSAPLSYEQYFGPGTRLTVT.

This clonotype was seen more than once but under ten times. This chain connects TRBV5-1 to TRBJ2-5; the D gene is possibly TRBD2 (5 bases). The CDR3 runs to 13 residues. Trimming removed 1 base from V and 5 bases from J, with 9 bases in between. Germline V gene sequence: CDR1 SGHRS, CDR2 YFSETQ. As DNA, the CDR3 is TGCGCCAGCAGCTTGTTGTCGGGGGAGACCCAGTACTTC. It encodes CASSLLSGETQYF. The full variable domain, its missing parts supplied by reference TRBV5-1 and TRBJ2-5, is KAGVTQTPRYLIKTRGQQVTLSCSPISGHRSVSWYQQTPGQGLQFLFEYFSETQRNKGNFPGRFSGRQFSNSRSEMNVSTLELGDSALYLCASSLLSGETQYFGPGTRLLVL.

This clonotype was recorded many times. This rearrangement joins TRBV7-2 to TRBJ1-1; D possibly corresponds to TRBD1 (6 bases). Germline assignment: CDR1 SGHTA and CDR2 FQGNSA. The germline V and J ends were trimmed by 1 base and 4 bases, with 10 bases remaining between them. This CDR3 has 14 amino acids. The CDR3 sequence: CASSLGGGVTEAFF. The CDR3 DNA is TGTGCCAGCAGCTTAGGAGGGGGTGTCACTGAAGCTTTCTTT.

This clonotype was observed many times. The chain couples TRBV20-1 to TRBJ1-6; a weak D match, TRBD1 (5 bases). V lost 1 base to trimming and J lost 5 bases, with 12 bases between them. The CDR3 has 15 residues. CDR1 DFQATT and CDR2 SNEGSKA come from the germline V gene (reference sequence). The CDR3 reads CSARGGGTDNSPLHF. DNA for the CDR3: TGCAGTGCTAGAGGGGGGGGGACTGATAATTCACCCCTCCACTTT.

This clonotype was picked up many times. This chain connects TRBV20-1 to TRBJ2-3; 11 bases are a match to TRBD2. The CDR3 covers 17 residues. V shed 3 bases and J 4 bases; nucleotides not matched to a gene: 12. The germline CDR1 and CDR2 sequences are DFQATT and SNEGSKA (reference sequence). The CDR3 sequence is CSASPASTSGSADTQYF. Written as DNA, the CDR3 is TGCAGTGCTAGCCCTGCCTCTACTAGCGGGAGTGCAGATACGCAGTATTTT.

Regarding this clonotype: A read error may explain this, as a much larger clone is one base away. The chain has TRBV6-2 or TRBV6-3 and TRBJ2-7, with 8 bases identical to TRBD1. CDR3 length equals 17 residues. V lost 5 bases, J lost 0 bases, and 12 bases stayed unmatched. Germline CDR1 MNHEY, CDR2 SVGEGT. As DNA, the CDR3 is TGTGCCAGCAGTCCACTCTCCCGGACAGGGAGCTCCTACGAGCAGTACTTC. Its translation: CASSPLSRTGSSYEQYF.

This clonotype showed up many times. This chain connects TRBV5-1 to TRBJ2-3, with unresolved D. This CDR3 has 14 residues. Trimming took 2 bases from V and 4 from J, leaving 11 bases between them. Germline CDR1 reads SGHRS; CDR2 reads YFSETQ. The chain's CDR3 is CASSFPSGADTQYF. CDR3 DNA: TGCGCCAGCAGCTTTCCAAGTGGTGCAGATACGCAGTATTTT.

This clonotype has a handful of counts. The chain is built from TRBV12-3 or TRBV12-4 and TRBJ1-4, with D perhaps matching TRBD1 (5 bases). The CDR3 has 15 amino acids. V lost 0 bases and J 8 bases, leaving 13 bases between the germline ends. CDR3 nucleotide sequence: TGTGCCAGCAGTTTAGCGGCGGGGCCCGGAGAAAAACTGTTTTTT. Its protein is CASSLAAGPGEKLFF.